What follows are 32 T cell receptor beta chains derived from one specimen sequenced in a study of control samples from healthy donors and cancer patients. Assay: immunoSEQ multiplex PCR; the TCRdb copy retains only in-frame clones and omits some. Among about 250,000 clones listed, approximately 80% were seen once. Sequenced input: PBMCs. The receptors stem from a woman aged 55-75 years with lung cancer.

J is TRBJ2-1 and V is TRBV23-1; 8 positions match TRBD1. TRBV23-1 has ORF status, its function being uncertain. The CDR3 runs to 16 residues. V trimming: 2 bases; J trimming: 6 bases; junction bases outside the gene matches: 9. CDR3: CASSQRQGQGFNEQFF. CDR3 sequence (DNA): TGCGCCAGCAGTCAAAGACAAGGACAGGGATTCAATGAGCAGTTCTTC.

The chain carries TRBV5-4 and TRBJ2-3; D may match TRBD1 or TRBD2 (6 bases each). V was pared by 0 bases and J by 8 bases, with 10 bases between. The CDR3 is 13 residues long. CDR1 SGHNT and CDR2 YYREEE come from the germline V gene (reference sequence). CDR3 coding DNA: TGTGCCAGCAGCTTGGAGGGGGGAGGTACGCAGTATTTT. As protein: CASSLEGGGTQYF.

As concerns this clone: Relative to the germline gene, one junction end is altered; a read error may explain this. The V gene is TRBV28, the J gene TRBJ2-2; perhaps TRBD2 as D (5 bases). The CDR3 extends over 16 amino acids. In germline, CDR1 is MDHEN, CDR2 SYDVKM. This CDR3 reads CAVKRAERKEHRGAVF. The DNA for the CDR3 is TGTGCCGTCAAGAGGGCTGAACGCAAGGAACACCGGGGAGCTGTTTTT.

V is TRBV19 and J is TRBJ2-3; no clear D. Trimming left V 7 bases short and J 0 bases short, with 14 bases between. The germline V gene has CDR1 LNHDA and CDR2 SQIVND (reference sequence). This CDR3 has 15 residues. The CDR3 here is CASMVGRLSTDTQYF. CDR3 coding DNA: TGTGCCAGTATGGTCGGACGCCTTAGCACAGATACGCAGTATTTT.

This clone was counted a single time. The sample has other DNA sequences that encode this CDR3 too. This sequence joins TRBV5-1 and TRBJ1-4, with no clear D. CDR3 length: 14 amino acids. Per germline, CDR1 SGHRS and CDR2 YFSETQ. V lost 0 bases and J 4 bases, leaving 7 bases between the germline ends. Here the CDR3 reads CASSLEGFNEKLFF. DNA of the CDR3: TGCGCCAGCAGCTTGGAGGGTTTTAATGAAAAACTGTTTTTT.

The J gene is TRBJ1-5, the V gene TRBV19; D is unclear. The length of the CDR3 is 15 residues. From germline, CDR1 is LNHDA and CDR2 SQIVND (reference sequence). Deletions cut 5 bases from V and 4 bases from J, with 15 bases between. In nucleotides, the CDR3 is TGTGCCAGTAGTGGTGACGGGGTTCTGAATCAGCCCCAGCATTTT. This sequence encodes CASSGDGVLNQPQHF.

The rearrangement links TRBV3-1 (or the pseudogene TRBV3-2) to TRBJ2-3, with 7 positions matching TRBD2. Germline loops: CDR1 LGHDT, CDR2 YNNKEL (reference sequence). The CDR3 runs 18 residues. Trimming took 5 bases from V and 0 from J; bases not matched to a gene: 14. In DNA, the CDR3 is TGTGCCAGCAGCTCCATAGGAGCGGGAACCCCTAGCACAGATACGCAGTATTTT. It encodes CASSSIGAGTPSTDTQYF.

This rearrangement joins TRBV7-2 to TRBJ1-6, with TRBD1 matching 7 bases. The V gene end was trimmed by 1 base and the J gene end by 10 bases; junction bases not matched to a gene: 7. The CDR3 covers 15 residues. Looked up from germline, CDR1 is SGHTA and CDR2 is FQGNSA. CDR3 in DNA: TGTGCCAGCAGCTTAGGGACAGGTTTTCCCTCACCCCTCCACTTT. Translated: CASSLGTGFPSPLHF.

The chain couples TRBV7-6 to TRBJ2-5; D remains unclear. Trimming removed 8 bases at V and 7 bases at J, with 17 bases between. The germline V gene has CDR1 SGHVS and CDR2 FNYEAQ. The CDR3 spans 13 residues. The CDR3 bases are TGTGCCAGCGGCGCGGATCCTACGGGGACCCAGTACTTC. It translates to CASGADPTGTQYF. Combining the CDR3 with reference TRBV7-6 and TRBJ2-5 gives the whole variable domain GAGVSQSPRYKVTKRGQDVALRCDPISGHVSLYWYRQALGQGPEFLTYFNYEAQQDKSGLPNDRFSAERPEGSISTLTIQRTEQRDSAMYRCASGADPTGTQYFGPGTRLLVL.

The rearrangement uses TRBV7-2 and TRBJ1-6; D gene ambiguous. The germline gives CDR1 SGHTA, CDR2 FQGNSA. Trimming stripped 6 bases from V and 14 bases from J, with 17 bases between. This CDR3 contains 13 residues. CDR3 in amino acids: CASSPGPAGSLHF. The CDR3 DNA reads TGTGCCAGCAGTCCTGGGCCTGCTGGGTCCCTCCACTTT.

The chain couples TRBV12-3 or TRBV12-4 to TRBJ1-5; D ambiguous. CDR3 length: 13 residues. V was cut by 3 bases and J by 1 base, with 4 bases left in between. Written as DNA, the CDR3 is TGTGCCAGCAGTTTTTGGAGCAATCAGCCCCAGCATTTT. This sequence encodes CASSFWSNQPQHF.

This clone was seen just once. The J gene is TRBJ1-1, the V gene TRBV6-5; 9 nucleotides line up with TRBD1. The CDR3 sequence is 11 residues long. The trim removed 10 bases at V and 9 bases at J, leaving 6 bases unmatched. Germline CDR1 and CDR2: MNHEY and SVGAGI. Written as DNA, the CDR3 is TGTGCCACGGACAGGGGTCTTCAAGCTTTCTTT. Its translation is CATDRGLQAFF.

V gene TRBV7-2 combines with J gene TRBJ2-6, with D possibly called TRBD1 or TRBD2 (5 bases each). Germline V gives CDR1 SGHTA, CDR2 FQGNSA. The CDR3 extends over 15 amino acids. Between the trimmed V and J ends, which lost 4 bases and 2 bases, there was a span of 9 bases. CDR3 in DNA: TGTGCCAGCAGCTCAGGGACCCCTGGGGCCAACGTCCTGACTTTC. Its protein is CASSSGTPGANVLTF.

The chain carries TRBV6-5 and TRBJ1-2; 8 bases match TRBD1. V lost 3 bases to trimming and J lost 5 bases; unmatched junction nucleotides: 8. The germline gives CDR1 MNHEY, CDR2 SVGAGI. This CDR3 is 15 amino acids long. CDR3 nucleotide sequence: TGTGCCAGCAGTTATGTCGCCAGGGGGCATTATGGCTACACCTTC. It is translated as CASSYVARGHYGYTF.

The chain is built from TRBV2 and TRBJ1-1; TRBD1 might be the D (5 bases). This CDR3 has 14 amino acids. V was clipped by 4 bases and J by 4 bases, with 13 bases between them. Germline values: CDR1 SNHLY, CDR2 FYNNEI. The CDR3 spells CASSGQRRGTEAFF. The CDR3 DNA follows: TGTGCCAGCAGTGGACAGAGAAGAGGCACTGAAGCTTTCTTT.

CDR3 DNA: TGTGCCAGCAGCTACCTAGCGGGAAAGTACCAAGAGACCCAGTACTTC. Translating it yields CASSYLAGKYQETQYF. The V gene is TRBV7-6, the J gene TRBJ2-5, with 9 bases identical to TRBD2. Trimming removed 4 bases from V and 0 bases from J; junction bases left unmatched: 6. The CDR3 loop spans 16 amino acids. CDR1 and CDR2 (germline): SGHVS, FNYEAQ.

V is TRBV6-5 and J is TRBJ1-6; 7 positions match TRBD1. The germline V gene encodes CDR1 MNHEY and CDR2 SVGAGI. The J segment lost 3 bases and the V segment lost 7 bases, leaving 6 bases of the junction unmatched. CDR3 length: 15 amino acids. The CDR3 DNA reads as TGTGCCAGCAAACCTGGGACAGACTATAATTCACCCCTCCACTTT. It encodes CASKPGTDYNSPLHF.

The rearrangement links TRBV2 to TRBJ2-2; 9 bases line up with TRBD1. Germline lookup yields CDR1 SNHLY and CDR2 FYNNEI. After removal of 7 bases from V and 7 bases from J, the junction contained 7 bases not matched to a gene. The CDR3 extends over 14 amino acids. As DNA, the CDR3 is TGTGCCAGCACCCGGGACAGGGAGGTCGGGGAGCTGTTTTTT. It encodes CASTRDREVGELFF.

This clone was seen a few times. One junction end disagrees with the germline gene, perhaps due to a read error. The chain carries TRBV6-2 or TRBV6-3 and TRBJ1-6; tentatively, D is TRBD1 (6 bases). The germline V gene encodes CDR1 MNHEY and CDR2 SVGEGT. The CDR3 totals 14 residues. CDR3 sequence: CASTYRARDSPLHF. The CDR3 bases are TGTGCCAGCACTTACAGGGCACGAGATTCACCCCTCCACTTT.

This chain uses TRBV5-6 with TRBJ2-5; a weak D match, TRBD1 (6 bases). The end of the DNA fits TRBJ2-7 better, so the J call may be wrong. CDR1 and CDR2 from the germline V gene are SGHDT and YYEEEE. The CDR3 loop spans 16 amino acids. Here the CDR3 DNA reads TGTGCCAGCAGCCTGGGACATGTAGGGACCTCCTACGAGCAGTACTTC. Its protein product is CASSLGHVGTSYEQYF.

The chain employs TRBV9 and TRBJ2-1; 7 bases match TRBD2. Trimming took 4 bases from V and 3 from J; bases not matched to a gene: 7. In germline, CDR1 is SGDLS, CDR2 YYNGEE. This CDR3 comprises 15 residues. CDR3 loop: CASSKGTTLYNEQFF. The DNA of the CDR3 is TGTGCCAGCAGCAAAGGGACTACCCTCTACAATGAGCAGTTCTTC.

About this clone itself: The junction differs from germline at one of its ends, possibly a read error. The genes are TRBV6-1 and TRBJ2-7; D remains ambiguous. CDR3 length: 14 residues. The germline gives CDR1 MNHNS, CDR2 SASEGT. The CDR3 region has the DNA TGTGCCAGCAGGGAAGACGTCTCCTTCTACGAGCAGTACTTC. It translates to CASREDVSFYEQYF.

The chain is built from TRBV6-5 and TRBJ2-3, with 8 bases identical to TRBD2. Trimming removed 6 bases from V and 2 bases from J; junction bases left unmatched: 4. The CDR3 is 14 residues long. CDR1 and CDR2 from the germline V gene are MNHEY and SVGAGI. CDR3 loop: CASRTSGNTDTQYF. The CDR3, as DNA: TGTGCCAGCAGAACTAGCGGTAACACAGATACGCAGTATTTT.

The gene calls are TRBV3-1 (or the pseudogene TRBV3-2) and TRBJ2-7; D ambiguous. With 0 bases removed from V and 2 bases from J, the gap between germline ends came to 5 bases. The CDR3 runs 13 residues. Germline V gives CDR1 LGHDT, CDR2 YNNKEL (reference sequence). The chain's CDR3 is CASSQEGTYEQYF. As DNA, the CDR3 is TGTGCCAGCAGCCAAGAGGGGACCTACGAGCAGTACTTC.

The CDR3, as DNA: TGTGCCTGGAGTCCGGGACTATCAGCCAGCGGGCAGTTCTTC. This codes for CAWSPGLSASGQFF. V is TRBV30 and J is TRBJ2-1; 7 positions agree with TRBD2. Looked up from germline, CDR1 is GTSNPN and CDR2 is SVGIG (reference sequence). The V segment lost 2 bases and the J segment 12 bases; nucleotides outside the gene matches: 13. CDR3 length: 14 amino acids.

This chain uses TRBV20-1 with TRBJ2-2; D is unresolved. Germline V lookup: CDR1 DFQATT, CDR2 SNEGSKA (reference sequence). Trimming pared 5 bases from V and 5 bases from J, leaving 6 bases between. The CDR3 has 11 amino acids. This CDR3 is CSAFKTGELFF. CDR3 coding DNA: TGCAGTGCTTTTAAGACCGGGGAGCTGTTTTTT.

V gene TRBV27 combines with J gene TRBJ2-3; possible D gene TRBD2, 6 bases. The CDR3 has 13 amino acids. Deletions cut 8 bases from V and 4 bases from J, with 13 bases between. Germline V gene lookup returns CDR1 MNHEY and CDR2 SMNVEV (reference sequence). This CDR3 is CASRLSGADTQYF. The CDR3 bases are TGTGCCAGCCGCCTTAGCGGCGCAGATACGCAGTATTTT.

The CDR3 protein is CASSQAGGPYNEQFF. The CDR3 coding sequence is TGTGCCAGCAGCCAAGCGGGGGGGCCTTACAATGAGCAGTTCTTC. The chain joins TRBV3-1 (or the pseudogene TRBV3-2) to TRBJ2-1; 8 nucleotides match TRBD2. The germline gives CDR1 LGHDT, CDR2 YNNKEL (reference sequence). Germline trimming cut 1 base from V and 4 bases from J; bases unmatched to any gene: 3. This CDR3 has 15 residues.

J is TRBJ2-6 and V is TRBV6-2 or TRBV6-3, with a weak D call TRBD1 (6 bases). Germline CDR1 and CDR2: MNHEY and SVGEGT. The CDR3 extends over 19 amino acids. V gave up 0 bases and J gave up 0 bases, with 15 bases separating them. DNA for the CDR3: TGTGCCAGCAGTTACTCGTATGCAGGGGTAACCTCTGGGGCCAACGTCCTGACTTTC. Residues: CASSYSYAGVTSGANVLTF.

The V gene is TRBV19, the J gene TRBJ2-3; TRBD1 agrees at 7 bases. In germline, CDR1 is LNHDA, CDR2 SQIVND (reference sequence). V lost 5 bases, J lost 3 bases, and 5 bases stayed unmatched. This CDR3 contains 14 residues. CDR3 in DNA: TGTGCCAGTAGTCCCGACAGGGCGACAGATACGCAGTATTTT. Its translation: CASSPDRATDTQYF.

The rearrangement links TRBV2 to TRBJ1-4, with 8 positions matching TRBD1. CDR3 length: 16 amino acids. The germline V gene encodes CDR1 SNHLY and CDR2 FYNNEI. Trimming took 5 bases from V and 0 from J; bases not matched to a gene: 5. The CDR3 sequence is CASSWTGHATNEKLFF. In DNA, the CDR3 is TGTGCCAGCAGTTGGACAGGGCATGCAACTAATGAAAAACTGTTTTTT.

The V gene is TRBV7-8, the J gene TRBJ2-3; 10 bases fit TRBD2. Per germline, CDR1 SGHVS and CDR2 FQNEAQ. Losses at the gene ends were 4 bases for V and 0 bases for J; bases not matched to a gene: 7. This CDR3 contains 17 residues. The CDR3 spells CASSSGTLAGSTDTQYF. The CDR3 DNA is TGTGCCAGCAGCTCAGGAACACTAGCGGGAAGCACAGATACGCAGTATTTT. Filled out from reference TRBV7-8 and TRBJ2-3, the complete variable domain reads GAGVSQSPRYKVAKRGQDVALRCDPISGHVSLFWYQQALGQGPEFLTYFQNEAQLDKSGLPSDRFFAERPEGSVSTLKIQRTQQEDSAVYLCASSSGTLAGSTDTQYFGPGTRLTVL.